This record covers a single T cell receptor beta chain. The source of the sample is a study of blood T cell repertoires in COVID-19. Overall study context: The United States, Italy and Spain provided the acute and convalescent COVID-19 samples. Sample material is recorded as cDNA or gDNA derived from T cells, B-cell-depleted T cells, or PBMCs.

The V gene's germline CDR1 is KGHSH and CDR2 LQKENI. Trimming took 3 bases from V and 5 from J; bases not matched to a gene: 4. There are 15 residues in the CDR3. Assay: immunoSEQ multiplex PCR; the TCRdb copy retains only in-frame clones and omits some. The sample contains more than 85,000 clones, roughly 80% of which appear only once. The origin of this receptor is a human donor in a cohort sampled during active COVID-19. V usage is TRBV18 and J usage is TRBJ1-6, with 7 bases matching TRBD1. The source material was peripheral blood. The CDR3 spells CASSPSGQHNSPLHF. The CDR3 region has the DNA TGTGCCAGCTCACCCTCGGGACAGCATAATTCACCCCTCCACTTT.